One and the same sample provided the 28 T cell receptor beta chains below, sequenced in a study of blood T cell repertoires in COVID-19. This table comes from immunoSEQ multiplex PCR, and its TCRdb copy is limited to in-frame clones, with some not included. Of 44,000 or so clones detected, less than 85% appear once; the ten largest clones hold less than 4.5%. The sequenced sample consisted of peripheral blood. The receptors shown here come from a man aged 50-60 years with active COVID-19.

This clone was detected only a few times. The chain recombines TRBV6-4 with TRBJ1-2; D uncertain. Germline V CDR1 and CDR2: MRHNA, SNTAGT. V lost 5 bases and J 2 bases, leaving 18 bases between the germline ends. The CDR3 runs to 16 residues. The CDR3 here is CASSPEVYGLNYGYTF. In nucleotides, the CDR3 is TGTGCCAGCAGTCCCGAGGTCTACGGTTTAAACTATGGCTACACCTTC.

This clone has more than one count but fewer than ten. The gene calls are TRBV24-1 and TRBJ2-2; tentative D call: TRBD1 (5 bases). V was clipped by 4 bases and J by 5 bases, with 10 bases between them. There are 14 residues in the CDR3. Germline V gene data show CDR1 as KGHDR and CDR2 as SFDVKD. This CDR3 reads CATSDRRETGELFF. The CDR3 DNA reads as TGTGCCACCAGTGACCGCAGGGAAACCGGGGAGCTGTTTTTT.

V and J are TRBV6-6 and TRBJ1-2, with TRBD1 matching 7 bases. Germline V gene data show CDR1 as MNHNY and CDR2 as SVGAGI (reference sequence). V shed 2 bases, J shed 8 bases, and the junction held 5 bases outside the gene matches. The CDR3 is 13 amino acids. CDR3 in DNA: TGTGCCAGCAGTTACGGGGACAGAAGCGGCTACACCTTC. It specifies CASSYGDRSGYTF.

V is TRBV28 and J is TRBJ2-5; D ambiguous. Germline V gene lookup returns CDR1 MDHEN and CDR2 SYDVKM. The CDR3 spans 14 residues. Trimming left V 6 bases short and J 1 base short, with 12 bases between. The CDR3 region is CASSLETGQETQYF. The CDR3 DNA reads as TGTGCCAGCAGCTTGGAAACGGGCCAAGAGACCCAGTACTTC.

The chain employs TRBV28 and TRBJ1-1; 10 bases are a match to TRBD1. This CDR3 is built from 18 residues. The trim removed 2 bases at V and 0 bases at J, leaving 9 bases unmatched. CDR1 MDHEN and CDR2 SYDVKM come from the germline V gene. In nucleotides, the CDR3 is TGTGCCAGCAGTTTACCCTGGACAGGGGGGGATATGAACACTGAAGCTTTCTTT. Encoded protein: CASSLPWTGGDMNTEAFF.

The chain employs TRBV7-9 and TRBJ1-3; no firm D call. The CDR3 spans 13 residues. Trimming left V 3 bases short and J 4 bases short, with 7 bases between. CDR1 is SEHNR, CDR2 FQNEAQ, per germline (reference sequence). The CDR3 is CASSFIQGNTIYF. The CDR3 nucleotides are TGTGCCAGCAGCTTTATACAGGGAAACACCATATATTTT.

V gene TRBV20-1 combines with J gene TRBJ2-5; D is unclear. The germline V and J ends were trimmed by 4 bases and 5 bases, with 8 bases remaining between them. The CDR3 sequence is 11 residues long. Germline V gene data show CDR1 as DFQATT and CDR2 as SNEGSKA (reference sequence). The CDR3 nucleotides are TGCAGTGCTAACCCCGGTGAGACCCAGTACTTC. This gives the protein CSANPGETQYF.

This chain links TRBV27 with TRBJ1-2; D possibly corresponds to TRBD1 (6 bases). Germline V gene data show CDR1 as MNHEY and CDR2 as SMNVEV (reference sequence). The CDR3 is 13 residues long. V gave up 8 bases and J gave up 5 bases, with 15 bases separating them. CDR3 loop: CASAGAVAYGYTF. In DNA, the CDR3 is TGTGCCAGCGCGGGGGCGGTGGCGTATGGCTACACCTTC.

The chain combines TRBV7-6 with TRBJ2-5; weak D call: TRBD2 (6 bases). The V gene lost 4 bases and the J gene lost 0 bases, with 12 bases spanning the gap. The CDR3 covers 15 residues. CDR1 and CDR2 (germline): SGHVS, FNYEAQ. The CDR3: CASSSRSGDQETQYF. CDR3 DNA: TGTGCCAGCAGCTCCCGGTCGGGGGACCAAGAGACCCAGTACTTC.

The rearrangement uses TRBV4-1 and TRBJ2-5; D is unclear. Germline V gene data show CDR1 as MGHRA and CDR2 as YSYEKL. This CDR3 is 17 amino acids long. Trimming stripped 0 bases from V and 2 bases from J, with 16 bases between. Here the CDR3 DNA reads TGCGCCAGCAGCCAAGATTACCCACGTACGAGGCAAGAGACCCAGTACTTC. Translating gives CASSQDYPRTRQETQYF.

The chain employs TRBV7-7 and TRBJ2-5; tentatively, D is TRBD2 (6 bases). This CDR3 region has 16 residues. Germline V gives CDR1 SSHAT, CDR2 FNYEAQ (reference sequence). The V end lost 5 bases, the J end lost 5 bases, and 21 bases lay between the germline ends. This CDR3 is CASSQLGVLGGETQYF. The CDR3 DNA follows: TGTGCCAGCAGCCAACTCGGGGTCCTAGGAGGGGAGACCCAGTACTTC.

This clone was picked up many times. The V and J genes are TRBV4-1 and TRBJ2-7; no firm D call. With 1 base removed from V and 2 bases from J, the gap between germline ends came to 9 bases. The germline V gene has CDR1 MGHRA and CDR2 YSYEKL. This CDR3 comprises 14 residues. This chain's CDR3 is CASSQVNNPYEQYF. CDR3 nucleotide sequence: TGCGCCAGCAGCCAAGTGAACAACCCCTACGAGCAGTACTTC.

The genes are TRBV5-4 and TRBJ1-4, with 10 bases lining up with TRBD1. The CDR3 length is 16 residues. Germline loops: CDR1 SGHNT, CDR2 YYREEE (reference sequence). Germline trimming cut 3 bases from V and 6 bases from J; bases unmatched to any gene: 8. CDR3 residues: CASSYPTGTGDEKLFF. The CDR3 nucleotides read TGTGCCAGCAGCTATCCGACCGGGACAGGGGATGAAAAACTGTTTTTT.

The chain is built from TRBV3-1 (or the pseudogene TRBV3-2) and TRBJ1-5; no clear D gene. The V end was cut by 6 bases, the J end by 5 bases, with 14 bases between. Germline-derived CDR1 and CDR2 are LGHDT and YNNKEL (reference sequence). This CDR3 comprises 14 residues. The CDR3 loop reads CASSPYPGYQPQHF. CDR3 DNA: TGTGCCAGCAGTCCCTACCCCGGGTATCAGCCCCAGCATTTT.

V is TRBV7-9 and J is TRBJ1-2, with D possibly matching TRBD1 (6 bases). Trimming stripped 5 bases from V and 4 bases from J, with 17 bases between. Germline V CDR1 and CDR2: SEHNR, FQNEAQ (reference sequence). The length of the CDR3 is 15 residues. The CDR3 DNA reads as TGTGCCAGCAGCCCACGGGACACTTTTTTCTATGGCTACACCTTC. Amino acids: CASSPRDTFFYGYTF.

This chain uses TRBV19 with TRBJ2-5; TRBD2 agrees at 9 bases. This CDR3 is built from 19 residues. CDR1 is LNHDA and CDR2 is SQIVND in the germline V gene (reference sequence). With V trimmed by 5 bases and J by 0 bases, 16 bases remained unmatched. CDR3 in amino acids: CASSDPIAGAGPYQETQYF. DNA for the CDR3: TGTGCCAGTAGTGACCCTATAGCGGGGGCCGGACCGTACCAAGAGACCCAGTACTTC. Full variable domain (outside the CDR3, taken from reference TRBV19 and TRBJ2-5): DGGITQSPKYLFRKEGQNVTLSCEQNLNHDAMYWYRQDPGQGLRLIYYSQIVNDFQKGDIAEGYSVSREKKESFPLTVTSAQKNPTAFYLCASSDPIAGAGPYQETQYFGPGTRLLVL.

The chain employs TRBV28 and TRBJ2-1; D is possibly TRBD1 (5 bases). Per germline, CDR1 MDHEN and CDR2 SYDVKM. V was cut by 7 bases and J by 6 bases, with 16 bases left in between. This CDR3 has 14 residues. The CDR3 region has the DNA TGTGCCAGCATTCCTTCAGGGTTGTCCAATGAGCAGTTCTTC. It encodes CASIPSGLSNEQFF.

This rearrangement joins TRBV7-2 to TRBJ1-4; D not certain. With 1 base removed from V and 8 bases from J, the gap between germline ends came to 17 bases. Germline V gene lookup returns CDR1 SGHTA and CDR2 FQGNSA. The CDR3 has 16 residues. The CDR3 here is CASSLGSGQLAEKLFF. The CDR3 nucleotides read TGTGCCAGCAGCTTAGGATCGGGTCAGCTAGCGGAAAAACTGTTTTTT. Full variable domain (rest looked up from reference TRBV7-2 and TRBJ1-4): GAGVSQSPSNKVTEKGKDVELRCDPISGHTALYWYRQSLGQGLEFLIYFQGNSAPDKSGLPSDRFSAERTGGSVSTLTIQRTQQEDSAVYLCASSLGSGQLAEKLFFGSGTQLSVL.

This clone was seen a handful of times. The rearrangement joins TRBV19 to TRBJ2-7; TRBD2 matches 8 bases. CDR1 is LNHDA and CDR2 is SQIVND in the germline V gene (reference sequence). Trimming at V came to 7 bases and at J to 2 bases, leaving 13 bases not matched to a gene. This CDR3 region has 16 residues. This chain's CDR3 is CASTGGGPSWAYEQYF. DNA of the CDR3: TGTGCCAGTACCGGGGGGGGTCCCTCCTGGGCCTACGAGCAGTACTTC.

V usage is TRBV2 and J usage is TRBJ2-7; a weak D match, TRBD2 (5 bases). The CDR3 covers 13 residues. Germline values: CDR1 SNHLY, CDR2 FYNNEI. The V gene lost 4 bases and the J gene lost 2 bases, with 9 bases spanning the gap. The CDR3: CASSAGLTYEQYF. In DNA form, the CDR3 reads TGTGCCAGCAGTGCGGGGTTAACCTACGAGCAGTACTTC.

The V gene is TRBV6-1, the J gene TRBJ1-2, with D maybe TRBD1 (6 bases). Trimming removed 3 bases from V and 7 bases from J, with 21 bases in between. Germline CDR1 and CDR2: MNHNS and SASEGT. CDR3 length: 16 residues. In nucleotides, the CDR3 is TGTGCCAGCAGTGAGACCGGGACATCCGCCTCGGGTGGCTACACCTTC. Protein sequence: CASSETGTSASGGYTF.

The chain combines TRBV3-1 (or the pseudogene TRBV3-2) with TRBJ1-4, with D uncertain. The CDR3 has 14 residues. The V gene's germline CDR1 is LGHDT and CDR2 YNNKEL (reference sequence). V shed 2 bases and J shed 6 bases, with 10 bases lying between them. The CDR3 nucleotides read TGTGCCAGCAGCCAATCCCTTCGGGATGAAAAACTGTTTTTT. Protein sequence: CASSQSLRDEKLFF.

A single count supports this clone. J is TRBJ1-2 and V is TRBV5-1; D is perhaps TRBD1 (5 bases). The CDR3 is 15 amino acids. In germline, CDR1 is SGHRS, CDR2 YFSETQ. Trimming shortened V by 5 bases and J by 8 bases, and 22 bases separated the two germline ends. This CDR3 is CASSQTSGTLGGYTF. As DNA, the CDR3 is TGCGCCAGCAGTCAAACTTCCGGGACTTTGGGGGGCTACACCTTC.

The chain couples TRBV4-1 to TRBJ2-7; D perhaps matches TRBD1 (6 bases). The CDR3 extends over 12 amino acids. V was shortened by 3 bases and J by 6 bases, with 9 bases between the two germline ends. Germline assignment: CDR1 MGHRA and CDR2 YSYEKL. CDR3 in DNA: TGCGCCAGCAGCCACGGGACAAGCGAGCAGTACTTC. Translation gives CASSHGTSEQYF.

The J gene is TRBJ2-1, the V gene TRBV4-2, with 16 bases matching TRBD2. The germline gives CDR1 LGHNA, CDR2 YNFKEQ. V was clipped by 2 bases and J by 5 bases; unmatched bases: 9. The CDR3 length is 19 residues. In DNA, the CDR3 is TGTGCCAGCAGCCAAAAGCCGGGACTAGCGGGGGGGCCCAACAATGAGCAGTTCTTC. This gives the protein CASSQKPGLAGGPNNEQFF.

The chain carries TRBV14 and TRBJ2-1; TRBD2 might be the D (6 bases). Per germline, CDR1 SGHDN and CDR2 FVKESK. The CDR3 covers 16 residues. The V gene lost 4 bases and the J gene lost 4 bases, with 17 bases spanning the gap. CDR3 in amino acids: CASSPPLAGPYNEQFF. In DNA form, the CDR3 reads TGTGCCAGCAGCCCGCCCTTGGCGGGGCCGTACAATGAGCAGTTCTTC.

This clone was detected only a few times. The gene calls are TRBV4-1 and TRBJ2-7, with D possibly TRBD2 on 6 matching bases. Germline CDR1 MGHRA, CDR2 YSYEKL. V was pared by 1 base and J by 3 bases, with 16 bases between. The CDR3 is made up of 16 amino acids. The CDR3: CASSQGWSGLLYEQYF. In nucleotides, the CDR3 is TGCGCCAGCAGCCAAGGATGGTCCGGACTACTCTACGAGCAGTACTTC.

This chain uses TRBV7-6 with TRBJ1-3, with 7 positions matching TRBD1. The germline gives CDR1 SGHVS, CDR2 FNYEAQ. V lost 6 bases and J lost 0; bases outside the gene matches: 17. This CDR3 region has 19 residues. For the CDR3, the DNA is TGTGCCAGCAGTTCCCGACAGGGTGATTTTAGGGGCTCTGGAAACACCATATATTTT. It is translated as CASSSRQGDFRGSGNTIYF.